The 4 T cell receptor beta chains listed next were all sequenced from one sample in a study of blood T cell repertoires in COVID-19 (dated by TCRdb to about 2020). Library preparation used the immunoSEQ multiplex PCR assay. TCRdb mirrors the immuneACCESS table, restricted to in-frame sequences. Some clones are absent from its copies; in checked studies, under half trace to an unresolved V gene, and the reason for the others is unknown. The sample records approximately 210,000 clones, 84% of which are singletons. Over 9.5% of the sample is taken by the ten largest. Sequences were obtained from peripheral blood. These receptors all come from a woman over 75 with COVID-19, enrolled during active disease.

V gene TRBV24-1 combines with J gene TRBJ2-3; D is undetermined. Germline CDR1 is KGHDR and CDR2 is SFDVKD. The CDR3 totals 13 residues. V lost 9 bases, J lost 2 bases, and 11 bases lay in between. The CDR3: CATAQNPTDTQYF. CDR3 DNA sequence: TGTGCCACCGCCCAGAACCCCACAGATACGCAGTATTTT.

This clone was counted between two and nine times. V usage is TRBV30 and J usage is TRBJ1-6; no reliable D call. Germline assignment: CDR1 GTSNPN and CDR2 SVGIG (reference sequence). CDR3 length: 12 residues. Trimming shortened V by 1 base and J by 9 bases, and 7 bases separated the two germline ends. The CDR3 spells CAWSGHTSPLHF. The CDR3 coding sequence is TGTGCCTGGAGTGGCCACACTTCACCCCTCCACTTT.

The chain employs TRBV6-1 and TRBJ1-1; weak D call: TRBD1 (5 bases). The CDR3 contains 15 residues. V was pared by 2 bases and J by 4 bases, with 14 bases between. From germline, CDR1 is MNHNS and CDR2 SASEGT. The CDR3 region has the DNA TGTGCCAGCAGTGAATTCGCGGGAGGGGTCACTGAAGCTTTCTTT. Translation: CASSEFAGGVTEAFF.

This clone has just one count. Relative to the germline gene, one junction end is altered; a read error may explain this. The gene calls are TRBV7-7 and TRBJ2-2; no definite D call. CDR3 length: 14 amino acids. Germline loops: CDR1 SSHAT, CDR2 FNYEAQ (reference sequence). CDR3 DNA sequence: TGTGCTAGCAGCTCCCGTTCGAACACCGGGGAGCTGTTTTTT. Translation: CASSSRSNTGELFF. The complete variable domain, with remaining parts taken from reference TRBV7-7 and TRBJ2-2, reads GAGVSQSPRYKVTKRGQDVTLRCDPISSHATLYWYQQALGQGPEFLTYFNYEAQPDKSGLPSDRFSAERPEGSISTLTIQRTEQRDSAMYRCASSSRSNTGELFFGEGSRLTVL.